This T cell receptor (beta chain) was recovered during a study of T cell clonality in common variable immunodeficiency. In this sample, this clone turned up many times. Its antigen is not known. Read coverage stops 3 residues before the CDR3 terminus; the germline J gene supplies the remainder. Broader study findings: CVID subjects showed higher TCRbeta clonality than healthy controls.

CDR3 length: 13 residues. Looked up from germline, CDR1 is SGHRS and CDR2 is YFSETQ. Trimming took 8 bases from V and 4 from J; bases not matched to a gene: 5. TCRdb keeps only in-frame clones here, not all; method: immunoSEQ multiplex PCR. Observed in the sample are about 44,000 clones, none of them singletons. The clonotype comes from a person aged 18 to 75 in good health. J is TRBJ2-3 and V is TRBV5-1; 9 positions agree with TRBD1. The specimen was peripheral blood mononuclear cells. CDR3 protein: CASTGQGADTQYF. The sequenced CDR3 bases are TGCGCCAGTACGGGACAGGGTGCAGATACG.